These 21 T cell receptor beta chains originate from one sample sequenced in a study of blood T cells in healthy people across ages. A second PCR of 7 to 11 cycles used a sample-barcoded 5' primer and a J-beta primer mix. TCRdb re-called the 5' RACE reads through MiXCR, storing one row per CDR3 protein. This sample has more than 700,000 distinct CDR3 sequences; 53% occur once, and the top ten carry around 41%. Sequencing was carried out using blood. Every receptor here comes from a man aged 80 or over in good health.

The chain is built from TRBV20-1 and TRBJ2-3; D is perhaps TRBD1 (5 bases). Germline CDR1 DFQATT, CDR2 SNEGSKA (reference sequence). V was clipped by 3 bases and J by 2 bases, with 21 bases between them. CDR3 length equals 17 residues. The CDR3 protein is CSASAAQGPQFTDTQYF. CDR3 nucleotides: TGCAGTGCTAGTGCCGCCCAGGGCCCTCAATTCACAGATACGCAGTATTTT.

The chain links TRBV9 to TRBJ1-2; D is possibly TRBD1 (6 bases). The V gene's germline CDR1 is SGDLS and CDR2 YYNGEE. The V and J ends lost 0 bases and 3 bases respectively, with 12 bases between them. The CDR3 runs 15 residues. In DNA, the CDR3 is TGTGCCAGCAGCGTAGTATCGTCAGGGGACTATGGCTACACCTTC. This codes for CASSVVSSGDYGYTF.

The rearrangement joins TRBV6-5 to TRBJ2-3; D may match TRBD1 or TRBD2 (5 bases each). The V end was cut by 6 bases, the J end by 14 bases, with 24 bases between. The CDR3 contains 14 residues. The germline gives CDR1 MNHEY, CDR2 SVGAGI. The CDR3 loop reads CASRWDRKHRYAYF. The DNA for the CDR3 is TGTGCCAGCAGGTGGGACCGCAAGCACAGATACGCGTATTTT.

Of note for this clonotype: Compared with germline, one end of the junction differs, possibly owing to a read error. The DNA for the CDR3 is TGTGCCACGATCAGTCCTGGGGCCAAGGTCCTGACTTTC. It yields the protein CATISPGAKVLTF. The V gene is TRBV28, the J gene TRBJ2-6, with D perhaps matching TRBD1 (5 bases). The CDR3 spans 13 residues. CDR1 is MDHEN, CDR2 SYDVKM, per germline.

This clonotype was counted a single time. This chain joins TRBV24-1 and TRBJ2-7; unclear D gene. Trimming removed 4 bases at V and 7 bases at J, with 10 bases between. Germline V gene data show CDR1 as KGHDR and CDR2 as SFDVKD. This CDR3 has 12 amino acids. The CDR3 coding sequence is TGTGCCACCAGTGACCAGACCAATGAGCAGTACTTC. It encodes CATSDQTNEQYF.

CDR3 nucleotide sequence: TGCAGCGTTGAAGTCGGGCTAAGGAGGTACAATGAGCAGTTCTTC. Its translation: CSVEVGLRRYNEQFF. The V gene is TRBV29-1, the J gene TRBJ2-1; D possibly corresponds to TRBD2 (5 bases). This CDR3 has 15 amino acids. Germline V lookup: CDR1 SQVTM, CDR2 ANQGSEA. Trimming took 1 base from V and 4 from J, leaving 14 bases between them.

For this clonotype: Mismatch with germline at one junction end may stem from a read error. V usage is TRBV24-1 and J usage is TRBJ2-4, with D hard to call. The CDR3 is made up of 16 amino acids. Per germline, CDR1 KGHDR and CDR2 SFDVKD. As DNA, the CDR3 is TGTGCCGCCAGTGATGGTCAGTCGGGAGCCAAAAACATTCAGTACTTC. This sequence encodes CAASDGQSGAKNIQYF.

This chain connects TRBV19 to TRBJ2-7; TRBD1 agrees at 8 bases. The DNA end favors TRBJ2-5, so the J call may be wrong. This CDR3 has 15 residues. CDR1 is LNHDA and CDR2 is SQIVND in the germline V gene (reference sequence). This CDR3 reads CASSIVGTGEETQYF. The CDR3, as DNA: TGTGCCAGTAGTATCGTCGGGACAGGAGAAGAGACCCAGTACTTC.

The chain uses TRBV10-1 and TRBJ2-1; TRBD2 aligns across 15 bases. The CDR3 consists of 22 residues. CDR1 is WNHNN and CDR2 is SYGVQD in the germline V gene (reference sequence). V shed 0 bases and J 1 base; nucleotides not matched to a gene: 13. The CDR3 DNA reads TGCGCCAGCAGTGAGTCGATGCAACCGGGACTAGCGGGAGGCGGTTCCTACAATGAGCAGTTCTTC. It is translated as CASSESMQPGLAGGGSYNEQFF.

The chain links TRBV6-1 to TRBJ2-1, with 14 nucleotides matching TRBD2. This CDR3 comprises 14 residues. Germline loops: CDR1 MNHNS, CDR2 SASEGT. Germline trimming cut 8 bases from V and 10 bases from J; bases unmatched to any gene: 7. The chain's CDR3 is CASGGLAGGGEQFF. DNA for the CDR3: TGTGCCAGCGGAGGACTAGCGGGAGGAGGGGAGCAGTTCTTC.

V gene TRBV20-1 combines with J gene TRBJ1-2; possibly TRBD1 for D (5 bases). CDR3 length equals 14 residues. With 1 base removed from V and 7 bases from J, the gap between germline ends came to 16 bases. The V gene's germline CDR1 is DFQATT and CDR2 SNEGSKA (reference sequence). CDR3: CSARGPRPGSGYTF. CDR3 bases: TGCAGTGCTAGAGGCCCCCGGCCAGGGAGTGGCTACACCTTC.

This chain uses TRBV6-2 or TRBV6-3 with TRBJ2-1; D is unresolved. This CDR3 comprises 12 residues. V lost 2 bases, J lost 9 bases, and 8 bases lay in between. Germline CDR1 reads MNHEY; CDR2 reads SVGEGT. CDR3 in amino acids: CASSYITVEQFF. The DNA for the CDR3 is TGTGCCAGCAGTTACATAACGGTTGAGCAGTTCTTC.

This clonotype has just one count. The germline gene is not matched at one end of the junction; a read error may be the cause. The chain links TRBV5-1 to TRBJ2-5; 10 bases agree with TRBD2. Per the germline V gene, CDR1 is SGHRS and CDR2 is YFSETQ. CDR3 size: 15 residues. DNA for the CDR3: TGCGCCAGCAGCTTGACAGCGGGAGGGATTGAGACCCGGTACTTC. It encodes CASSLTAGGIETRYF.

This clonotype has just a few counts. The rearrangement links TRBV21-1 to TRBJ2-7; TRBD2 is taken as the D call from the table, unchecked against the DNA. TRBV21-1 is an annotated pseudogene. This CDR3 is built from 15 residues. The CDR3 spells CASRIQVDHRDEQYF. The CDR3 DNA reads as TGTGCCAGTAGGATTCAGGTGGACCACCGGGACGAGCAGTACTTC.

The rearrangement uses TRBV20-1 and TRBJ2-5; 7 bases agree with TRBD2. CDR3 size: 15 residues. From germline, CDR1 is DFQATT and CDR2 SNEGSKA (reference sequence). Losses at the gene ends were 3 bases for V and 1 base for J; bases not matched to a gene: 8. The CDR3, as DNA: TGCAGTGCTAGTACGGCGGGAGCCCCCCAAGAGACCCAGTACTTC. Protein: CSASTAGAPQETQYF.

The J gene is TRBJ2-1, the V gene TRBV20-1; tentatively, D is TRBD2 (6 bases). Germline CDR1 and CDR2: DFQATT and SNEGSKA (reference sequence). V was pared by 6 bases and J by 8 bases, with 17 bases between. The length of the CDR3 is 13 residues. The CDR3 spells CSAQDGWRDEQFF. Written as DNA, the CDR3 is TGCAGTGCCCAGGACGGATGGAGGGATGAGCAGTTCTTC.

In regard to this clonotype: One junction end disagrees with the germline gene, perhaps due to a read error. This chain links TRBV6-1 with TRBJ2-1, with TRBD2 as a possible D gene (5 bases). This CDR3 region has 18 residues. Germline V lookup: CDR1 MNHNS, CDR2 SASEGT. CDR3 sequence reads: CASSGLAPGPLGYNEQFF. The CDR3 region has the DNA TGTGCTAGCAGTGGCCTAGCCCCTGGACCCTTAGGGTACAATGAGCAGTTCTTC.

The chain recombines TRBV5-1 with TRBJ2-5; D gene uncertain. Trimming cost V 5 bases and J 2 bases, with 10 bases left between them. The CDR3 spans 13 residues. Germline assignment: CDR1 SGHRS and CDR2 YFSETQ. Here the CDR3 DNA reads TGCGCCAGCAGTGTCCAACTACAAGAGACCCAGTACTTC. Protein product: CASSVQLQETQYF.

The chain is built from TRBV6-2 or TRBV6-3 and TRBJ2-1; TRBD2 matches 9 bases. Germline V gene data show CDR1 as MNHEY and CDR2 as SVGEGT. This CDR3 is 15 amino acids long. The V and J ends lost 5 bases and 1 base, in that order; junction bases with no gene match: 3. The CDR3 region is CASSHLAGSYNEQFF. The CDR3, as DNA: TGTGCCAGCAGTCATCTAGCGGGGTCCTACAATGAGCAGTTCTTC.

The chain combines TRBV21-1 with TRBJ2-1. TRBV21-1 is labeled a pseudogene. The CDR3 runs 15 residues. This CDR3 reads CASQPWIDSYNEQFF. DNA for the CDR3: TGTGCCAGCCAACCGTGGATCGACTCCTACAATGAGCAGTTCTTC.

The J gene is TRBJ2-1, the V gene TRBV6-5; 10 nucleotides agree with TRBD2. Unmatched junction bases numbered 8, after V lost 4 bases and J lost 8 bases. The CDR3 length is 15 residues. Germline V CDR1 and CDR2: MNHEY, SVGAGI. In DNA, the CDR3 is TGTGCCAGCAGTTCCCTAGCGGGAGCTTCGGATGAGCAGTTCTTC. Translation gives CASSSLAGASDEQFF.